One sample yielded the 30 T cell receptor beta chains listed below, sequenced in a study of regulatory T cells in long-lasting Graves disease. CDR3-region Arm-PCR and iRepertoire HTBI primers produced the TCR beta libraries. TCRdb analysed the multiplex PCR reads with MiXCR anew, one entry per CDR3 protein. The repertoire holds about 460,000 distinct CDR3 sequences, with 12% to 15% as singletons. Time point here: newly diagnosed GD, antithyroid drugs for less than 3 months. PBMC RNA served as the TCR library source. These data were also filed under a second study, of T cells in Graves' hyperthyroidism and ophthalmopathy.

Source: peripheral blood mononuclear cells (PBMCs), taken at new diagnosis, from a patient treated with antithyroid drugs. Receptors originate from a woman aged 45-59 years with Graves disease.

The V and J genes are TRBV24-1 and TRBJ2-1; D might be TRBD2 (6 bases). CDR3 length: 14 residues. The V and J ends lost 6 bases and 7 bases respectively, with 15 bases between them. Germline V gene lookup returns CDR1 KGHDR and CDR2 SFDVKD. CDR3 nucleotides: TGTGCCACCAGTATGGCGGGAATAAATAATGAGCAGTTCTTC. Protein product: CATSMAGINNEQFF.

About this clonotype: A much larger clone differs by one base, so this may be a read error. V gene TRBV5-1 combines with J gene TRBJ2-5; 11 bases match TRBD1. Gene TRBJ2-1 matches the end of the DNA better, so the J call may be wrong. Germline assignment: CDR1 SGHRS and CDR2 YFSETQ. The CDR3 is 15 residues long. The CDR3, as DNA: TGCGCCAGCAGCCGGGGGACAGGGGGTAACTATGAGCAGTTCTTC. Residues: CASSRGTGGNYEQFF.

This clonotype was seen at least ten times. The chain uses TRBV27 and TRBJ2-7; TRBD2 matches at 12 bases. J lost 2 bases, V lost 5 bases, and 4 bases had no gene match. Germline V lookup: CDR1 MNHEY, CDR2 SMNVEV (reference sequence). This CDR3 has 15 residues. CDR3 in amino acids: CASSNGLAGTYEQYF. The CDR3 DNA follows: TGTGCCAGCAGTAACGGACTAGCGGGGACCTACGAGCAGTACTTC.

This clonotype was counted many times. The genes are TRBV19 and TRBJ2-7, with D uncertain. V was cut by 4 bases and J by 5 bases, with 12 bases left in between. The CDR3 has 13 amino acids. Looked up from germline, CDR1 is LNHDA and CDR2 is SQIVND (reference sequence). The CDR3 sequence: CASSTTLLDEQYF. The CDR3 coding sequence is TGTGCCAGTAGTACGACCCTCCTTGACGAGCAGTACTTC.

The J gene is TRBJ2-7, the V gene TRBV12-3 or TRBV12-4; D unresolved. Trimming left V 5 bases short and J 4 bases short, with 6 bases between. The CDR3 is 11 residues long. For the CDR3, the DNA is TGTGCCAGCAGTCGAATGTACGAGCAGTACTTC. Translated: CASSRMYEQYF.

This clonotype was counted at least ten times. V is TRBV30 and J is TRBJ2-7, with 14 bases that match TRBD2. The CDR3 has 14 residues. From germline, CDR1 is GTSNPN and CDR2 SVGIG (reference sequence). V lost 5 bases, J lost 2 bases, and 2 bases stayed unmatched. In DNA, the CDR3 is TGTGCCTGGCGGGGACTAGCGGGAGCCTACGAGCAGTACTTC. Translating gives CAWRGLAGAYEQYF.

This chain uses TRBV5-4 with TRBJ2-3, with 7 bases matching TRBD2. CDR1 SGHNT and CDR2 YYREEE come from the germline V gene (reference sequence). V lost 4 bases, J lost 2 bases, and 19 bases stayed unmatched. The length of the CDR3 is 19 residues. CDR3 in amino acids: CASSPAGIAAGVHTDTQYF. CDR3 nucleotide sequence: TGTGCCAGCAGCCCGGCGGGCATAGCGGCGGGAGTCCACACAGATACGCAGTATTTT.

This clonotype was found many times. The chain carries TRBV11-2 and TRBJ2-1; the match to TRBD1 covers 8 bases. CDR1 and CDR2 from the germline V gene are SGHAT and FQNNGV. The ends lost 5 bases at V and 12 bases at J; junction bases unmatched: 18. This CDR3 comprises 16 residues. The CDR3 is CASSPAPGQGSGLQFF. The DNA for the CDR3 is TGTGCCAGCAGCCCCGCCCCTGGACAGGGTTCTGGTCTGCAGTTCTTC.

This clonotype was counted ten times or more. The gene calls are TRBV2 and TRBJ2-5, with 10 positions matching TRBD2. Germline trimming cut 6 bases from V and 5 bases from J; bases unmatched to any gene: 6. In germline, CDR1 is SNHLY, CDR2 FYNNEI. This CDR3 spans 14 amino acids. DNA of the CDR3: TGTGCCAGCAGCCCGGGACTAGCGATGGAGACCCAGTACTTC. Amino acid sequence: CASSPGLAMETQYF.

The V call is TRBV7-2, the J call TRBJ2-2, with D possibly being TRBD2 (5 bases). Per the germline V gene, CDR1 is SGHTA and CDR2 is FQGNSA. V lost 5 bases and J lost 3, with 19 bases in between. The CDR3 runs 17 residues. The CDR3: CASSRFEATIHTGELFF. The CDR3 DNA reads TGTGCCAGCAGCCGTTTTGAGGCGACTATACACACCGGGGAGCTGTTTTTT. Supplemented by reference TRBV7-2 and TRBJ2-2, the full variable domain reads GAGVSQSPSNKVTEKGKDVELRCDPISGHTALYWYRQSLGQGLEFLIYFQGNSAPDKSGLPSDRFSAERTGGSVSTLTIQRTQQEDSAVYLCASSRFEATIHTGELFFGEGSRLTVL.

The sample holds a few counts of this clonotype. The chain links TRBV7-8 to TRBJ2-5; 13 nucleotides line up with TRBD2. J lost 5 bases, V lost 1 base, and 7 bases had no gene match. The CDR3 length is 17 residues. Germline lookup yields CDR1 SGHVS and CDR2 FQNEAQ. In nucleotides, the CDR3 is TGTGCCAGCAGCTTAGAAAGACTAGCGGGAGGCTGGGAGACCCAGTACTTC. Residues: CASSLERLAGGWETQYF.

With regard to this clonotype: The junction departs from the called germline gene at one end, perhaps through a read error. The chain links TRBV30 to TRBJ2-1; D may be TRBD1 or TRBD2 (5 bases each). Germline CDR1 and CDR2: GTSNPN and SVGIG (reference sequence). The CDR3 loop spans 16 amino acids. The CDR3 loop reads CAWSRTRDGSYNEQSF. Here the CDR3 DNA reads TGTGCCTGGAGTCGAACCCGGGACGGATCCTACAATGAGCAGTCCTTC.

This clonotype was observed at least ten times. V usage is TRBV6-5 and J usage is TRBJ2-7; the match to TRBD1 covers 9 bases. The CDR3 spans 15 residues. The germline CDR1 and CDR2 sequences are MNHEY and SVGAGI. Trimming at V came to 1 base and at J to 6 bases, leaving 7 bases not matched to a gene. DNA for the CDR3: TGTGCCAGCAGTTACTGGGGACAGGGATCACCCGAGCAGTACTTC. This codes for CASSYWGQGSPEQYF.

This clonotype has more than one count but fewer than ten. In DNA, the CDR3 is TGTGCCAGCAGCCCCCGCTTGTCTGGACGGGAAGAGACCCAGTACTTC. Protein sequence: CASSPRLSGREETQYF. The J gene is TRBJ2-5, the V gene TRBV9, with D unclear. The CDR3 covers 16 residues. V dropped 4 bases and J dropped 3 bases, with 19 bases sitting between them. From germline, CDR1 is SGDLS and CDR2 YYNGEE.

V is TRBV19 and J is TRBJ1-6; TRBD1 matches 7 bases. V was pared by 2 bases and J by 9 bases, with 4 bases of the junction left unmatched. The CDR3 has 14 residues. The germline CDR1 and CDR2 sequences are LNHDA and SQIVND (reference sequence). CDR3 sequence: CASSIRQGGSPLHF. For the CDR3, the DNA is TGTGCCAGTAGTATACGACAGGGAGGTTCACCCCTCCACTTT.

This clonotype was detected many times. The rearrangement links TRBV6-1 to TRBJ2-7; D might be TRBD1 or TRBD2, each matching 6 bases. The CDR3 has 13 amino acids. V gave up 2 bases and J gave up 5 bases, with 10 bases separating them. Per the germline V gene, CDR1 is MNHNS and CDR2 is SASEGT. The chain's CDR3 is CASSELGGDEQYF. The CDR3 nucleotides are TGTGCCAGCAGTGAATTGGGGGGCGACGAGCAGTACTTC.

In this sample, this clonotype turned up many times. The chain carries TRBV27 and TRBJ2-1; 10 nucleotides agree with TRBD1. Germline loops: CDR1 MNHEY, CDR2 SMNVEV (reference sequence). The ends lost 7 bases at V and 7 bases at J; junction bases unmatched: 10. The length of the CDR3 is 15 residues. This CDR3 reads CASKAGQGEWNEQFF. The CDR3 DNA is TGTGCCAGCAAAGCAGGACAGGGGGAGTGGAATGAGCAGTTCTTC.

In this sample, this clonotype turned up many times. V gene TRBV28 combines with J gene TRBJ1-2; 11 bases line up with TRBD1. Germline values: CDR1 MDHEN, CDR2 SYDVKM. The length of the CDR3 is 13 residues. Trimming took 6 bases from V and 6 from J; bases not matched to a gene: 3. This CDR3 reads CASRGTGGDGYTF. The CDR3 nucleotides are TGTGCCAGCAGAGGGACAGGGGGGGATGGCTACACCTTC.

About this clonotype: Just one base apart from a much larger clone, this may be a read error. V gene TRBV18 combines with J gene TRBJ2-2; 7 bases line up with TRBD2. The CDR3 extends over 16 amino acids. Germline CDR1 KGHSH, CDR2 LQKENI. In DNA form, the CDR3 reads TGTGCCAGCTCACCACGTAGCGGGCCGAACGCCGGGGAGCTGTTTTTT. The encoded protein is CASSPRSGPNAGELFF.

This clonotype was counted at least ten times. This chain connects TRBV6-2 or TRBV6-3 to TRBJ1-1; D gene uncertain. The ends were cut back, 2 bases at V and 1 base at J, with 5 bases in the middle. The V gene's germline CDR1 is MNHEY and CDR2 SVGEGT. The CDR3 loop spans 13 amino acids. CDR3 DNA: TGTGCCAGCAGTTACCTCAGGAACACTGAAGCTTTCTTT. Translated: CASSYLRNTEAFF.

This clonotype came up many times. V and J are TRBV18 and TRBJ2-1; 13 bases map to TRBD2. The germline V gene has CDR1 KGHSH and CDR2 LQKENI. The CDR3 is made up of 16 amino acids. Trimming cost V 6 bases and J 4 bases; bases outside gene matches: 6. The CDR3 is CASSPETSGGYNEQFF. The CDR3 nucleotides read TGTGCCAGCTCCCCTGAGACTAGCGGGGGGTACAATGAGCAGTTCTTC.

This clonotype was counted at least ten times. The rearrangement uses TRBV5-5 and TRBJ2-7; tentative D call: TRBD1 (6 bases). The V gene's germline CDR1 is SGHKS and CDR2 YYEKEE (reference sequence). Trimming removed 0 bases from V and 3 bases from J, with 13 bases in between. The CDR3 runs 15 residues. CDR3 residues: CASSLDRDIFYEQYF. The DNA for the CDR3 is TGTGCCAGCAGCTTGGACCGGGACATCTTCTACGAGCAGTACTTC.

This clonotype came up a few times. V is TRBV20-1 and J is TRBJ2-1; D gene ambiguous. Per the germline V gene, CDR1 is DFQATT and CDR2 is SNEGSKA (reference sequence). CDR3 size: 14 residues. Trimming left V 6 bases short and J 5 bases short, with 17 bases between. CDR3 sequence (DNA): TGCAGTGCCCTTAATCGGCCTACAAACAATGAGCAGTTCTTC. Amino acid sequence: CSALNRPTNNEQFF.

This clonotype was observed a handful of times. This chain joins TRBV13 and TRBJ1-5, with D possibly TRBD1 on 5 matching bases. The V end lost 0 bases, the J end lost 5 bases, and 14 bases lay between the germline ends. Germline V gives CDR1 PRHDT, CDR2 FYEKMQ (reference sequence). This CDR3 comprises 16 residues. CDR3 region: CASSLGRTSKDQPQHF. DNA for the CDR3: TGTGCCAGCAGCTTAGGAAGGACAAGCAAAGATCAGCCCCAGCATTTT. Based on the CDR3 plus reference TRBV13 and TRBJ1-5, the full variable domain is AAGVIQSPRHLIKEKRETATLKCYPIPRHDTVYWYQQGPGQDPQFLISFYEKMQSDKGSIPDRFSAQQFSDYHSELNMSSLELGDSALYFCASSLGRTSKDQPQHFGDGTRLSIL.

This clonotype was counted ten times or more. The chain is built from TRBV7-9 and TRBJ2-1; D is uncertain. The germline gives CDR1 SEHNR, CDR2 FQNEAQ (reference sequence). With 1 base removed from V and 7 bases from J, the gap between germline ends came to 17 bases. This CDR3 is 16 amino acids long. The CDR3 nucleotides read TGTGCCAGCAGCTTAGTATTAGTGGCTAGACTGAATGAGCAGTTCTTC. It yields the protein CASSLVLVARLNEQFF.

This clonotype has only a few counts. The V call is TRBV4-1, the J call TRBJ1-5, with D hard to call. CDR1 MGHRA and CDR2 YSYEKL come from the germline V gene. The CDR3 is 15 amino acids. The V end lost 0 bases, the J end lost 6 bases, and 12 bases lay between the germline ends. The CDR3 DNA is TGCGCCAGCAGCCAAGACCTTTCTAAGGGTCAGCCCCAGCATTTT. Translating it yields CASSQDLSKGQPQHF.

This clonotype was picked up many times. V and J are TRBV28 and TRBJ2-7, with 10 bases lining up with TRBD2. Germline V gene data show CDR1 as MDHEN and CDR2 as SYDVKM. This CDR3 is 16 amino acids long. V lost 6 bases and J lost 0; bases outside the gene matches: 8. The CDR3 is CASSFPLAGVSYEQYF. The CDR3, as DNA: TGTGCCAGCAGCTTCCCCCTAGCGGGAGTCTCCTACGAGCAGTACTTC.

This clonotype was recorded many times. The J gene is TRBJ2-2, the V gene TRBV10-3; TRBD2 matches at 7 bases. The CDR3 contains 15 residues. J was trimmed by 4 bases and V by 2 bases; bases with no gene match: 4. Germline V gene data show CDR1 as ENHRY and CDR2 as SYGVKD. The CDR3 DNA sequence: TGTGCCATCAGTGAGGCGGGAGTCGGCACCGGGGAGCTGTTTTTT. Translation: CAISEAGVGTGELFF.

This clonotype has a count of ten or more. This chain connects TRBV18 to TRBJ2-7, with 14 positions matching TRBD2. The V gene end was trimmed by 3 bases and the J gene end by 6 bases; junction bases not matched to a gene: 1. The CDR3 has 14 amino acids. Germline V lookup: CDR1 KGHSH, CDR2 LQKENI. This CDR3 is CASSPGLAGAEQYF. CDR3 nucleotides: TGTGCCAGCTCACCGGGACTAGCGGGAGCCGAGCAGTACTTC.

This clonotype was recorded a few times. CDR3 loop: CSVRTGNNQPQHF. CDR3 bases: TGCAGCGTTCGGACAGGAAACAATCAGCCCCAGCATTTT. The chain has TRBV29-1 and TRBJ1-5; 7 positions match TRBD1. With V trimmed by 5 bases and J by 3 bases, 4 bases remained unmatched. CDR1 SQVTM and CDR2 ANQGSEA come from the germline V gene. The CDR3 loop spans 13 amino acids.